These T cell receptor beta chains were read from a single sample in a study of cytomegalovirus exposure and HLA in healthy donors. Some clones are missing from TCRdb's copy, which holds only in-frame ones; the method was immunoSEQ multiplex PCR. Of fewer than 110,000 clones listed, 65% to 85% are singletons. The sample comprised PBMCs. These receptors were taken from a man aged 18 to 35 in good health and CMV-seronegative. Each CDR3 is given with its conserved first and last residue. A D gene is named only where the DNA matches it firmly. Clone size is not always given. Where it is, it says once, few, many or a class for expanded clones.

d_call	v_call	clone_size	cdr3_length	j_call	cdr3_nt	cdr3_aa
NA	TRBV7-6	NA	13	TRBJ2-1	TGTGCCAGCAGCACGGGGACTTACAATGAGCAGTTCTTC	CASSTGTYNEQFF
TRBD1	TRBV27	NA	14	TRBJ2-7	TGTGCCAGCAGTTTCGGGACAGGGGGGGAAGAGCAGTACTTC	CASSFGTGGEEQYF
TRBD1	TRBV7-6	NA	12	TRBJ1-1	TGTGCCAGCAGCTTACGGACAGGGGAAGCTTTCTTT	CASSLRTGEAFF
TRBD1	TRBV5-6	NA	16	TRBJ1-2	TGTGCCAGCAGCGGGTCGTTAGGGGGCCCTAACTATGGCTACACCTTC	CASSGSLGGPNYGYTF
TRBD2	TRBV7-9	few	11	TRBJ2-1	TGTGCCAGCAGCGGAAGCGGGGCCCCGATCTTC	CASSGSGAPIF
NA	TRBV10-3	NA	14	TRBJ2-3	TGTGCCATCAGATTGACAGCCAGCACAGATACGCAGTATTTT	CAIRLTASTDTQYF
NA	TRBV4-3	NA	14	TRBJ2-2	TGCGCCAGCAGGCCCCGGGGGAACACCGGGGAGCTGTTTTTT	CASRPRGNTGELFF
NA	TRBV29-1	NA	13	TRBJ2-7	TGCAGCGTTGAAAGGGTCAGGGACTACGAGCAGTACTTC	CSVERVRDYEQYF
NA	TRBV19	NA	15	TRBJ1-5	TGTGCCAGTAGTATCGGCCAGGTTAGCAATCAGCCCCAGCATTTT	CASSIGQVSNQPQHF
NA	TRBV2	NA	12	TRBJ2-2	TGTGCCAGCAACCGGGGGAGCGGGGAGCTGTTTTTT	CASNRGSGELFF
TRBD1	TRBV5-4	few	14	TRBJ1-2	TGTGCCAGCAGCTGGGGGACAGGGAACTATGGCTACACCTTC	CASSWGTGNYGYTF
TRBD2	TRBV7-9	NA	14	TRBJ2-7	TGTGCCAGCAGCTTCGCGGGGGGAGGCTACGAGCAGTACTTC	CASSFAGGGYEQYF
TRBD1	TRBV6-5	many	16	TRBJ1-6	TGTGCCAGCAGTTACTCTCCGGACAGGGTAGGATCACCCCTCCACTTT	CASSYSPDRVGSPLHF
NA	TRBV4-3	few	12	TRBJ2-2	TGCGCCAGCAGCCAAGATGAGGGCCGCCTGTTTTTT	CASSQDEGRLFF
NA	TRBV7-2	few	18	TRBJ1-2	TGTGCCAGCAGCTTAGCCCGAGGGTGGGGAGGGACTCTCTATGGCTACACCTTC	CASSLARGWGGTLYGYTF
NA	TRBV19	once	14	TRBJ2-7	TGTGCCAGTAGTGCGGCGGGTGGGACCTACGAGCAGTACTTC	CASSAAGGTYEQYF
TRBD1	TRBV10-3	NA	14	TRBJ1-5	TGTGCCATCAGTGGGCGAGACAGGGATCAGCCCCAGCATTTT	CAISGRDRDQPQHF
TRBD1	TRBV19	once	15	TRBJ2-3	TGTGCCACCGAAATGACAGGGAGAGAGACAGATACGCAGTATTTT	CATEMTGRETDTQYF
NA	TRBV7-6	NA	16	TRBJ2-3	TGTGCCAGCAGCTTAGGATCTCGGGGGGCCACAGATACGCAGTATTTT	CASSLGSRGATDTQYF
TRBD1	TRBV19	NA	14	TRBJ2-7	TGTGCCAGTACCCGGACAGGGGCATCCTACGAGCAGTACTTC	CASTRTGASYEQYF
TRBD1	TRBV19	few	17	TRBJ2-5	TGTGCCAGCAGGTTGACAGGGGGCCCTGGATCCCAAGAGACCCAGTACTTC	CASRLTGGPGSQETQYF
NA	TRBV6-6	NA	13	TRBJ1-1	TGTGCCAGCAGGCCGACTGAGAACACTGAAGCTTTCTTT	CASRPTENTEAFF
NA	TRBV29-1	NA	12	TRBJ1-4	TGCAGCGTTGTGACGCCCGGGGAAAAACTGTTTTTT	CSVVTPGEKLFF
NA	TRBV29-1	NA	15	TRBJ1-3	TGCAGCGCAGCCGACTGGGGGGATGGAGGAAACACCATATATTTT	CSAADWGDGGNTIYF
NA	TRBV5-1	NA	16	TRBJ2-7	TGCGCCAGCAGCTTGTCGAGCTCCCTGCGATCCGACGAGCAGTACTTC	CASSLSSSLRSDEQYF
TRBD2	TRBV5-6	NA	16	TRBJ2-7	TGTGCCAGCAGTTCTACTCCTAGCGGGGTTTCCTACGAGCAGTACTTC	CASSSTPSGVSYEQYF
TRBD2	TRBV4-2	NA	16	TRBJ2-5	TGTGCCAGCAGCCAAGAGTTCGCGACCGGGGGGGAGACCCAGTACTTC	CASSQEFATGGETQYF
NA	TRBV4-3	NA	15	TRBJ1-1	TGCGCCAGCAGCCAAGATCGGCGGATGAACACTGAAGCTTTCTTT	CASSQDRRMNTEAFF
NA	TRBV27	NA	18	TRBJ2-7	TGTGCCAGCAGTAAAACCCCAACAGGGCAGGCTTACACCTACGAGCAGTACTTC	CASSKTPTGQAYTYEQYF
NA	TRBV7-3	NA	14	TRBJ2-7	TGTGCCAGCAGCTTAACGGGGGGTTCTAAGGAGCAGTACTTC	CASSLTGGSKEQYF
NA	TRBV28	NA	17	TRBJ1-3	TGTGCCAGCAGCCCCCCCCAGGGTGGGGTTTCTGGAAACACCATATATTTT	CASSPPQGGVSGNTIYF
TRBD1	TRBV27	NA	13	TRBJ1-2	TGTGCCAGCAGATCGACAGGGAGATTTGGCTACACCTTC	CASRSTGRFGYTF
TRBD1	TRBV2	NA	14	TRBJ1-2	TGTGCCAGCAGGGTACAGGGGGCAGGGGAGGGCTACACCTTC	CASRVQGAGEGYTF
TRBD2	TRBV6-1	NA	14	TRBJ2-4	TGTGCCAGCAGATATAGCGGGGGGGCAAACATTCAGTACTTC	CASRYSGGANIQYF
NA	TRBV10-3	NA	13	TRBJ1-4	TGTGCCATCAGTACAGAAACTAATGAAAAACTGTTTTTT	CAISTETNEKLFF
NA	TRBV9	many	14	TRBJ1-1	TGTGCCAGCAGCGAGGGGGTGGGTAACACTGAAGCTTTCTTT	CASSEGVGNTEAFF
NA	TRBV28	once	14	TRBJ2-7	TGTGCCAGCAGGTCGCCCGGGTCCACCTACGAGCAGTACTTC	CASRSPGSTYEQYF
TRBD2	TRBV5-4	few	15	TRBJ2-2	TGTGCCAGCAGCTTAGCGGGGGTACCCACCGGGGAGCTGTTTTTT	CASSLAGVPTGELFF
NA	TRBV7-9	NA	14	TRBJ2-3	TGTGCCAGCAGCTTATACCAGGGCCAGGATACGCAGTATTTT	CASSLYQGQDTQYF
TRBD1	TRBV29-1	NA	14	TRBJ1-4	TGCAGCGTTGAAGATGGACAGGGTAATGAAAAACTGTTTTTT	CSVEDGQGNEKLFF
TRBD1	TRBV18	once	14	TRBJ1-6	TGTGCCAGCTCACCAGGGACAGATAATTCACCCCTCCACTTT	CASSPGTDNSPLHF
TRBD2	TRBV11-3	NA	17	TRBJ2-1	TGTGCCAGTTCACTTGGACTAGCGGGGGGCGGGAGGACTGAGCAGTTCTTC	CASSLGLAGGGRTEQFF
NA	TRBV6-6	NA	11	TRBJ2-1	TGTGCCAGCAGTAATGGAGGCACCCGGGTCTTC	CASSNGGTRVF
NA	TRBV5-6	NA	11	TRBJ2-3	TGTGCCAGCAGTCTGGCCGGAGTAAGGTATTTT	CASSLAGVRYF
TRBD1	TRBV9	NA	14	TRBJ1-1	TGTGCCAGCAGCGCTACCCGGGACAGGGGGTACGCTTTCTTT	CASSATRDRGYAFF
NA	TRBV9	NA	12	TRBJ2-7	TGTGCCAGCAGCCCAGGGGAGGGCCAGCAGTACTTC	CASSPGEGQQYF
TRBD2	TRBV18	few	14	TRBJ2-3	TGTGCCAGCTCACCTAATCGCGGGGGAGATACGCAGTATTTT	CASSPNRGGDTQYF
NA	TRBV29-1	NA	12	TRBJ1-5	TGCAGCGTTGAGGAGGGAGGTCAGCCCCAGCATTTT	CSVEEGGQPQHF